This TCR beta chain was recovered during a study of cytomegalovirus exposure and HLA in healthy donors. With 60 Vbeta and 13 Jbeta primers, the PCR was carried out. Some clones are missing from TCRdb's copy, which holds only in-frame ones; the method was immunoSEQ multiplex PCR. The sample has 200,000 or so clones; about four fifths are singletons. The germline V gene has CDR1 LGHNA and CDR2 YNFKEQ. CDR3 length equals 17 residues. Trimming pared 1 base from V and 0 bases from J, leaving 13 bases between. Sequencing used PBMCs. The source of this sequence is a woman aged 45-65 years in good health and CMV-seropositive. V gene TRBV4-2 combines with J gene TRBJ1-3; D unresolved. Written as DNA, the CDR3 is TGTGCCAGCAGCCAAGCTAACCGCCAAAGCTCTGGAAACACCATATATTTT. Translated: CASSQANRQSSGNTIYF.